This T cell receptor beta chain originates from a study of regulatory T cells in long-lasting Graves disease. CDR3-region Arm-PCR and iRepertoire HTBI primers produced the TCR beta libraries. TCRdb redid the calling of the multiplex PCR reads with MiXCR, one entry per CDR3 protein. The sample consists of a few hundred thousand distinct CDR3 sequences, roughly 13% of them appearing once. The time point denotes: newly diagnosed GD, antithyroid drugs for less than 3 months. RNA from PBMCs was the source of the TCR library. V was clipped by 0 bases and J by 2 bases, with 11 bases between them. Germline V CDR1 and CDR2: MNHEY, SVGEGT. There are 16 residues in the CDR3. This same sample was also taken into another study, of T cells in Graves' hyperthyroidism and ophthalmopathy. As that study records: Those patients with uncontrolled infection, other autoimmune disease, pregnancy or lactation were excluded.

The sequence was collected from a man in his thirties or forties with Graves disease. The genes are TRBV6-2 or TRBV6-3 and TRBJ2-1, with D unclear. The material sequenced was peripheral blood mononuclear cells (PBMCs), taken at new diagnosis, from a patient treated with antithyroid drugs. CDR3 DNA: TGTGCCAGCAGTTACTCGACGGGCACCCCCTACAATGAGCAGTTCTTC. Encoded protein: CASSYSTGTPYNEQFF.